Following are 31 T cell receptor beta chains from one sample sequenced in a study of T cell repertoires in cytomegalovirus infection. In TCRdb, the reads were re-called with MiXCR into one record per CDR3 protein. The sample holds around 210,000 distinct CDR3 sequences, about 7% seen once. The specimen sequenced was PBMCs. All receptors come from a human donor in good health (CMV status not recorded). Some clones in this sample may be carry-over from other donors' samples.

There are many counts of this clonotype. The chain carries TRBV6-5 and TRBJ2-1; TRBD1 matches 10 bases. The CDR3 contains 20 residues. Germline values: CDR1 MNHEY, CDR2 SVGAGI. The ends lost 5 bases at V and 0 bases at J; junction bases unmatched: 16. The CDR3 sequence: CASSQTPGQGPRSSYNEQFF. In DNA form, the CDR3 reads TGTGCCAGCAGTCAAACACCGGGACAGGGGCCCCGGAGCTCCTACAATGAGCAGTTCTTC.

This clonotype was seen ten or more times. The junction shows a germline mismatch at one end, possibly a read error. The J gene is TRBJ2-1, the V gene TRBV7-2; D unresolved. Per the germline V gene, CDR1 is SGHTA and CDR2 is FQGNSA. This CDR3 has 11 residues. The CDR3 DNA reads as TGTGCCAGCAGCTCCTTCAATGAGCAGTTCTTC. It translates to CASSSFNEQFF.

This clonotype has just one count. A single base separates this from a much larger clone, so it may be a read error. The chain uses TRBV29-1 and TRBJ2-5; D is ambiguous. Trimming shortened V by 2 bases and J by 6 bases, and 10 bases separated the two germline ends. CDR3 length equals 12 residues. CDR1 is SQVTM and CDR2 is ANQGSEA in the germline V gene. CDR3 nucleotides: TGCAGCGTTGAAAGCCAGCAAAAGACCCAGTACTTC. Its translation is CSVESQQKTQYF.

This clonotype has a handful of counts. The rearrangement joins TRBV28 to TRBJ2-5; 7 nucleotides line up with TRBD1. The CDR3 has 20 amino acids. Germline CDR1 reads MDHEN; CDR2 reads SYDVKM. Trimming cost V 5 bases and J 3 bases; bases outside gene matches: 24. The CDR3 DNA is TGTGCCAGCAGTCCCTCTTCCTTTCAAAGGGACAGCTCTTGGGAAGAGACCCAGTACTTC. Its protein is CASSPSSFQRDSSWEETQYF. The full variable domain, in which reference TRBV28 and TRBJ2-5 provide the parts outside the CDR3, is DVKVTQSSRYLVKRTGEKVFLECVQDMDHENMFWYRQDPGLGLRLIYFSYDVKMKEKGDIPEGYSVSREKKERFSLILESASTNQTSMYLCASSPSSFQRDSSWEETQYFGPGTRLLVL.

This sequence joins TRBV9 and TRBJ2-1, with D unclear. Germline V gene sequence: CDR1 SGDLS, CDR2 YYNGEE. The V gene lost 1 base and the J gene lost 5 bases, with 4 bases spanning the gap. CDR3 size: 12 residues. CDR3 sequence (DNA): TGTGCCAGCAGCGTAATGGACAATGAGCAGTTCTTC. The encoded protein is CASSVMDNEQFF.

This clonotype has ten or more counts. The chain recombines TRBV5-6 with TRBJ2-7; TRBD1 is a possible D gene (6 bases). CDR3 length: 14 residues. The germline V gene has CDR1 SGHDT and CDR2 YYEEEE. With 2 bases removed from V and 1 base from J, the gap between germline ends came to 10 bases. The CDR3 is CASSFGGFSYEQYF. The CDR3 nucleotides are TGTGCCAGCAGCTTTGGGGGCTTTTCCTACGAGCAGTACTTC.

Many counts were recorded for this clonotype. CDR3 nucleotide sequence: TGTGCCAGCAGCCCCTTATTGGAGCAGTTCTTC. Translating gives CASSPLLEQFF. J is TRBJ2-1 and V is TRBV28; D is ambiguous. The V gene's germline CDR1 is MDHEN and CDR2 SYDVKM. The length of the CDR3 is 11 residues. The germline V and J ends were trimmed by 6 bases and 10 bases, with 10 bases remaining between them.

There are a few counts of this clonotype. The rearrangement links TRBV5-1 to TRBJ1-1; TRBD1 is a possible D gene (5 bases). This CDR3 spans 14 amino acids. V dropped 3 bases and J dropped 5 bases, with 14 bases sitting between them. CDR1 and CDR2 from the germline V gene are SGHRS and YFSETQ. Here the CDR3 DNA reads TGCGCCAGCAGCTCGAACAGTGGGGGAACTGAAGCTTTCTTT. This sequence encodes CASSSNSGGTEAFF.

The table lists this clonotype with many counts. This chain connects TRBV20-1 to TRBJ1-3, with D tentatively TRBD1 (5 bases). The germline V gene has CDR1 DFQATT and CDR2 SNEGSKA (reference sequence). The CDR3 runs to 16 residues. Trimming took off 3 bases at V and 0 bases at J, with 15 bases between the two ends. The CDR3 sequence: CSASGDFLSSGNTIYF. Written as DNA, the CDR3 is TGCAGTGCTAGTGGGGACTTCCTAAGCTCTGGAAACACCATATATTTT.

This clonotype was counted at least ten times. The V call is TRBV6-2 or TRBV6-3, the J call TRBJ2-2; D not certain. The ends were cut back, 6 bases at V and 1 base at J, with 18 bases in the middle. CDR1 is MNHEY and CDR2 is SVGEGT in the germline V gene. This CDR3 is built from 17 residues. CDR3 sequence reads: CASSQGSADWNTGELFF. CDR3 in DNA: TGTGCCAGCAGCCAAGGGTCTGCGGATTGGAACACCGGGGAGCTGTTTTTT.

This clonotype was detected many times. CDR3 in amino acids: CASSYSRDRSYEQYF. The CDR3 DNA sequence: TGTGCCAGCAGTTACTCGCGGGACAGATCCTACGAGCAGTACTTC. The rearrangement links TRBV6-5 to TRBJ2-7; the D gene is possibly TRBD1 (7 bases). Germline loops: CDR1 MNHEY, CDR2 SVGAGI. CDR3 length: 15 residues. Trimming took 0 bases from V and 1 from J, leaving 10 bases between them.

Many counts were recorded for this clonotype. The V gene is TRBV5-1, the J gene TRBJ1-2; no reliable D call. This CDR3 region has 15 residues. Germline loops: CDR1 SGHRS, CDR2 YFSETQ. The V gene lost 0 bases and the J gene lost 0 bases, with 9 bases spanning the gap. This CDR3 reads CASSLGRPPNYGYTF. CDR3 in DNA: TGCGCCAGCAGCTTGGGCAGGCCCCCTAACTATGGCTACACCTTC.

This clonotype was picked up a small number of times. The V gene is TRBV20-1, the J gene TRBJ2-6, with D uncertain. V gave up 0 bases and J gave up 0 bases, with 6 bases separating them. CDR1 is DFQATT and CDR2 is SNEGSKA in the germline V gene (reference sequence). The CDR3 runs to 15 residues. CDR3 in amino acids: CSARDRASGANVLTF. CDR3 nucleotides: TGCAGTGCTAGAGACCGAGCCTCTGGGGCCAACGTCCTGACTTTC.

This clonotype was recorded many times. The CDR3 reads CASSPRDYGYTF. For the CDR3, the DNA is TGTGCCAGCAGTCCAAGGGACTATGGCTACACCTTC. This chain connects TRBV28 to TRBJ1-2; no firm D call. V lost 5 bases and J 3 bases, leaving 7 bases between the germline ends. Germline V CDR1 and CDR2: MDHEN, SYDVKM. The CDR3 covers 12 residues.

This sequence joins TRBV2 and TRBJ2-5, with 9 bases fitting TRBD2. CDR1 is SNHLY, CDR2 FYNNEI, per germline. The CDR3 sequence is 19 residues long. With V trimmed by 3 bases and J by 4 bases, 18 bases remained unmatched. In nucleotides, the CDR3 is TGTGCCAGCAGTGATTACAAAATAGCGGGGGCGACCATAACAGAGACCCAGTACTTC. Its protein product is CASSDYKIAGATITETQYF. The variable domain in full, completed from reference TRBV2 and TRBJ2-5, reads EPEVTQTPSHQVTQMGQEVILRCVPISNHLYFYWYRQILGQKVEFLVSFYNNEISEKSEIFDDQFSVERPDGSNFTLKIRSTKLEDSAMYFCASSDYKIAGATITETQYFGPGTRLLVL.

Ten or more counts support this clonotype. The chain combines TRBV25-1 with TRBJ2-3; no clear D. There are 11 residues in the CDR3. From germline, CDR1 is MGHDK and CDR2 SYGVNS. The V gene lost 7 bases and the J gene lost 5 bases, with 7 bases spanning the gap. DNA of the CDR3: TGTGCCAGCACTCAATTAGATACGCAGTATTTT. The encoded protein is CASTQLDTQYF.

Ten or more counts support this clonotype. The junction differs from germline at one of its ends, possibly a read error. J is TRBJ2-4 and V is TRBV7-9; D unresolved. CDR1 is SEHNR and CDR2 is FQNEAQ in the germline V gene (reference sequence). This CDR3 is built from 12 residues. The CDR3 coding sequence is TGTGCCAGCAGCTTAGCGCGAGTAGGGAAGCACTTC. Its protein is CASSLARVGKHF.

This clonotype showed up many times. The CDR3 protein is CAISESREYEQFF. The CDR3 bases are TGTGCCATCAGTGAGTCAAGAGAATATGAGCAGTTCTTC. The chain has TRBV10-3 and TRBJ2-1; D gene unclear. V gave up 0 bases and J gave up 8 bases, with 8 bases separating them. The V gene's germline CDR1 is ENHRY and CDR2 SYGVKD. The CDR3 has 13 residues.

This clonotype was counted ten times or more. The chain combines TRBV6-4 with TRBJ2-2; D possibly corresponds to TRBD2 (5 bases). Trimming cost V 3 bases and J 5 bases, with 10 bases left between them. The CDR3 extends over 14 amino acids. Germline assignment: CDR1 MRHNA and CDR2 SNTAGT. The CDR3 loop reads CASSELGGTGELFF. Here the CDR3 DNA reads TGTGCCAGCAGTGAGCTCGGCGGGACCGGGGAGCTGTTTTTT.

Many counts were recorded for this clonotype. The chain links TRBV9 to TRBJ2-5; 8 bases fit TRBD2. V shed 4 bases, J shed 3 bases, and the junction held 2 bases outside the gene matches. The CDR3 has 13 amino acids. From germline, CDR1 is SGDLS and CDR2 YYNGEE. The CDR3 DNA is TGTGCCAGCAGCTCACTAGCGGAAGAGACCCAGTACTTC. This encodes CASSSLAEETQYF.

The V call is TRBV20-1, the J call TRBJ1-4; no definite D call. This CDR3 contains 15 residues. Between the trimmed V and J ends, which lost 3 bases and 0 bases, there was a span of 11 bases. Germline V gene lookup returns CDR1 DFQATT and CDR2 SNEGSKA (reference sequence). Here the CDR3 DNA reads TGCAGTGCTAGCCGGACCCCTGCAACTAATGAAAAACTGTTTTTT. It is translated as CSASRTPATNEKLFF.

In its sample, this clonotype was seen a few times. The rearrangement joins TRBV7-9 to TRBJ1-1, with TRBD1 as a possible D gene (6 bases). From germline, CDR1 is SEHNR and CDR2 FQNEAQ (reference sequence). The CDR3 loop spans 17 amino acids. V lost 5 bases and J lost 1, with 20 bases in between. The CDR3 protein is CASSKPELGQRNTEAFF. DNA for the CDR3: TGTGCCAGCAGCAAACCGGAGCTAGGACAGCGGAACACTGAAGCTTTCTTT.

This clonotype was detected many times. This chain uses TRBV4-1 with TRBJ2-5, with 7 nucleotides matching TRBD1. Per germline, CDR1 MGHRA and CDR2 YSYEKL. Trimming cost V 0 bases and J 6 bases; bases outside gene matches: 4. There are 14 residues in the CDR3. The CDR3 nucleotides are TGCGCCAGCAGCCAAGAGAGGGGGCGGCAGACCCAGTACTTC. This translates into CASSQERGRQTQYF.

The CDR3 nucleotides read TGTGCCACCAGTGGGGTCAGGGACACCGGGGAGCTGTTTTTT. Translation gives CATSGVRDTGELFF. J is TRBJ2-2 and V is TRBV24-1, with D perhaps matching TRBD1 (5 bases). This CDR3 has 14 amino acids. The germline V gene has CDR1 KGHDR and CDR2 SFDVKD. The ends were cut back, 5 bases at V and 3 bases at J, with 9 bases in the middle.

This clonotype came up many times. V and J are TRBV28 and TRBJ2-5, with TRBD1 as a possible D gene (5 bases). The CDR3 has 15 residues. V was pared by 10 bases and J by 1 base, with 19 bases between. Per the germline V gene, CDR1 is MDHEN and CDR2 is SYDVKM. For the CDR3, the DNA is TGTGCCACCGCACGTCAGGGAACCAGCCAAGAGACCCAGTACTTC. It encodes CATARQGTSQETQYF.

This clonotype was detected ten times or more. The chain combines TRBV15 with TRBJ1-4; 8 bases agree with TRBD1. Germline V gene sequence: CDR1 LNHNV, CDR2 YYDKDF (reference sequence). Trimming removed 0 bases from V and 4 bases from J; junction bases left unmatched: 4. The CDR3 length is 16 residues. CDR3 protein: CATSRDSTGVNEKLFF. Written as DNA, the CDR3 is TGTGCCACCAGCAGAGATTCGACAGGGGTTAATGAAAAACTGTTTTTT.

This clonotype was seen repeatedly, ten times or more. V gene TRBV7-9 combines with J gene TRBJ1-2; D is perhaps TRBD1 (5 bases). The CDR3 sequence is 14 residues long. The V end was cut by 0 bases, the J end by 8 bases, with 13 bases between. Germline V gene data show CDR1 as SEHNR and CDR2 as FQNEAQ (reference sequence). CDR3 loop: CASSLATVPRGYTF. DNA of the CDR3: TGTGCCAGCAGCTTAGCGACAGTACCACGAGGCTACACCTTC.

The gene calls are TRBV5-1 and TRBJ2-1; 10 positions match TRBD2. The CDR3 has 15 amino acids. The germline V gene has CDR1 SGHRS and CDR2 YFSETQ. With 2 bases clipped from V and 8 bases from J, the junction kept 7 bases outside the gene matches. CDR3 nucleotide sequence: TGCGCCAGCAGCTTTGAGACTAGCGGGTCGGATGAGCAGTTCTTC. Amino acids: CASSFETSGSDEQFF.

This clonotype occurred many times. V is TRBV7-2 and J is TRBJ1-6; perhaps TRBD1 as D (6 bases). Germline loops: CDR1 SGHTA, CDR2 FQGNSA. The CDR3 extends over 13 amino acids. The ends were cut back, 5 bases at V and 11 bases at J, with 13 bases in the middle. The CDR3: CASSLRGWTPLHF. In DNA, the CDR3 is TGTGCCAGCAGCCTCAGGGGTTGGACACCCCTCCACTTT.

This clonotype appeared many times. This sequence joins TRBV20-1 and TRBJ1-1; no firm D call. From germline, CDR1 is DFQATT and CDR2 SNEGSKA (reference sequence). Between the trimmed V and J ends, which lost 0 bases and 1 base, there was a span of 15 bases. This CDR3 contains 16 residues. CDR3 sequence reads: CSARDQVFRPNTEAFF. The CDR3 DNA is TGCAGTGCTAGAGATCAAGTGTTCAGACCGAACACTGAAGCTTTCTTT.

The rearrangement joins TRBV11-2 to TRBJ1-4; TRBD1 aligns across 9 bases. The CDR3 consists of 17 residues. Germline CDR1 and CDR2: SGHAT and FQNNGV. Trimming took 5 bases from V and 5 from J; bases not matched to a gene: 12. CDR3 nucleotide sequence: TGTGCCAGCAGCCCGGCCCCACCGACAGGGGGGAATGAAAAACTGTTTTTT. Its protein is CASSPAPPTGGNEKLFF.